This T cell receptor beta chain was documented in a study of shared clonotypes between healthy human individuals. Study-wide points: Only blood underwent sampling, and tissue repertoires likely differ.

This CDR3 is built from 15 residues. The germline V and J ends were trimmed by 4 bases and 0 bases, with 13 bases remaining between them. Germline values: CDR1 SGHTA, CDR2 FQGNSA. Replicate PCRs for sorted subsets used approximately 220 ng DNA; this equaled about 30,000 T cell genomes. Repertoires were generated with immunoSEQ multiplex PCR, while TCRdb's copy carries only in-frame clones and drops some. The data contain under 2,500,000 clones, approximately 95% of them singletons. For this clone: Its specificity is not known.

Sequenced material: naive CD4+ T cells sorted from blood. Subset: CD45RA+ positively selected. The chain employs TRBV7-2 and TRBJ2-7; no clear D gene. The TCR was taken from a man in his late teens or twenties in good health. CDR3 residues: CASSSNPSSSYEQYF. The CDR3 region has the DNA TGTGCCAGCAGCTCTAATCCCTCTAGCTCCTACGAGCAGTACTTC.